The table lists the clone carrying this TCR beta chain with many counts. What it binds is unknown. Beta-chain TCR CDR3 regions were amplified from RNA transcripts. An opening RT-PCR round employed HTBI primers and preceded a second-round multiplex PCR. TCRdb reanalysed the multiplex PCR reads using MiXCR and keeps one entry per CDR3 protein. The sample has about 660,000 distinct CDR3 sequences, about 38% seen once. The sample belongs to a study of Graves' ophthalmopathy and Graves' hyperthyroidism. Study outcomes and limitations: Ophthalmopathy progression predictions by the model showed about 75% specificity and roughly 70% sensitivity. A classifier, a 13-signature model, separated ophthalmopathy from stable hyperthyroidism with more than 85% sensitivity and less than 83% specificity.

Patients were left out if they had other autoimmune diseases, uncontrolled infections, pregnancy or lactation. An approximately 9.4 ml volume of fresh peripheral blood provided the PBMCs. The clonotype was recovered from an adult man with Graves' ophthalmopathy. Sample: peripheral blood.

CDR3 protein: CASSEGGGGANVLTF. CDR3 bases: TGTGCCAGCAGCGAAGGCGGAGGTGGGGCCAACGTCCTGACTTTC. The chain employs TRBV11-2 and TRBJ2-6, with a tentative D call TRBD2 (5 bases). The CDR3 length is 15 residues. From germline, CDR1 is SGHAT and CDR2 FQNNGV. V gave up 5 bases and J gave up 3 bases, with 11 bases separating them.